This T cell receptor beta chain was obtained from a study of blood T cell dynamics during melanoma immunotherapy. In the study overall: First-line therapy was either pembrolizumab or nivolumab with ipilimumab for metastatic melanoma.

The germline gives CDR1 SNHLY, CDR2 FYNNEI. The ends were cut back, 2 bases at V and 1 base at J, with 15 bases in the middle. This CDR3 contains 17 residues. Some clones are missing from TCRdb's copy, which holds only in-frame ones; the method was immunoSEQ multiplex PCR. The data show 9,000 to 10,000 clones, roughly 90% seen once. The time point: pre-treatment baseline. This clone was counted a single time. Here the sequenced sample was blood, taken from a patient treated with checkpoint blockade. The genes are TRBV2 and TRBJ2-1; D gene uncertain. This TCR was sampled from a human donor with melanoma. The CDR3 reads CASSESGLLASYNEQFF. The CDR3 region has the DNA TGTGCCAGCAGTGAATCTGGCCTTTTGGCATCCTACAATGAGCAGTTCTTC.